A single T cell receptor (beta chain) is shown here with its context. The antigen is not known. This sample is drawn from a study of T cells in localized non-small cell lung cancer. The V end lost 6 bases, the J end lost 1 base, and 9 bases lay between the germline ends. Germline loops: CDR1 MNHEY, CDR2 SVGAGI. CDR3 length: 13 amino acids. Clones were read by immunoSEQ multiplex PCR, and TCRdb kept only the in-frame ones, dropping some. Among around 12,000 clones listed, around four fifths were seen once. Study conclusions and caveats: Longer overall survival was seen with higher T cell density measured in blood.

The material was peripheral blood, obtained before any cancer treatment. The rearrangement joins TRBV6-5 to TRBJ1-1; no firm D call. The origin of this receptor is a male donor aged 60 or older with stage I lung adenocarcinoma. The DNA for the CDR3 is TGTGCCAGCAGCGCTACTCCGAACACTGAAGCTTTCTTT. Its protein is CASSATPNTEAFF.